This entry lists 2 T cell receptor beta chains sequenced from one sample in a study of a mutant IDH1 vaccine in newly diagnosed glioma. Antigens for these TCRs are unknown. Time point noted: week 11, during vaccination. Vaccination used 300 ug of mutant IDH1 20-mer peptide per dose, with topical imiquimod. Only in-frame clones appear in the TCRdb table, and some are missing; sequencing was by immunoSEQ multiplex PCR. The sample lists around 24,000 clones, around 80% seen once, with 6.5% to 9% in the top ten. The sequenced sample was PBMCs, obtained from a glioma patient whose treatment included an IDH1 peptide vaccine. The receptors shown here come from a middle-aged man with glioma.

The genes are TRBV5-1 and TRBJ2-2; 8 bases are a match to TRBD2. The V gene's germline CDR1 is SGHRS and CDR2 YFSETQ. V was pared by 6 bases and J by 4 bases, with 11 bases of the junction left unmatched. The CDR3 consists of 16 residues. The CDR3 is CASTPGSGIITGELFF. CDR3 bases: TGCGCCAGCACCCCGGGTAGCGGGATAATCACCGGGGAGCTGTTTTTT.

The chain uses TRBV7-6 and TRBJ2-5, with D hard to call. The DNA end is more similar to TRBJ2-7, so the J call may be wrong. CDR3 size: 13 residues. Germline values: CDR1 SGHVS, CDR2 FNYEAQ. The CDR3 coding sequence is TGTGCCAGCAGCCTACAAACCGAGTACGAGCAGTACTTC. Translating gives CASSLQTEYEQYF.